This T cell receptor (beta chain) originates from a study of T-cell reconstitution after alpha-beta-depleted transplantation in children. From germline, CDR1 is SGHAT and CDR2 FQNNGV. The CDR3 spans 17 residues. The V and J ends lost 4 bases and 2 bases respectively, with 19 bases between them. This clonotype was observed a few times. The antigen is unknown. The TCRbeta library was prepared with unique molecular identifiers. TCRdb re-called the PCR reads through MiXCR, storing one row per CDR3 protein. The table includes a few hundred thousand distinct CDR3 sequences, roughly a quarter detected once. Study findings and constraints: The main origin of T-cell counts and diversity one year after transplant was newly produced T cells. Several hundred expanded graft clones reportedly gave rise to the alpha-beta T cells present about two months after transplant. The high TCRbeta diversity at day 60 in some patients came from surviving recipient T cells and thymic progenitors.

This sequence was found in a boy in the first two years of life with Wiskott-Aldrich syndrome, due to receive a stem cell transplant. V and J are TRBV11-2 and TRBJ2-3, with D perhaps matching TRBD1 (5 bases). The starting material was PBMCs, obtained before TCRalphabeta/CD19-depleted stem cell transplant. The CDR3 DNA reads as TGTGCCAGCAGCTCACCATGGGGCAGGGAATCCACAGATACGCAGTATTTT. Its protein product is CASSSPWGRESTDTQYF.